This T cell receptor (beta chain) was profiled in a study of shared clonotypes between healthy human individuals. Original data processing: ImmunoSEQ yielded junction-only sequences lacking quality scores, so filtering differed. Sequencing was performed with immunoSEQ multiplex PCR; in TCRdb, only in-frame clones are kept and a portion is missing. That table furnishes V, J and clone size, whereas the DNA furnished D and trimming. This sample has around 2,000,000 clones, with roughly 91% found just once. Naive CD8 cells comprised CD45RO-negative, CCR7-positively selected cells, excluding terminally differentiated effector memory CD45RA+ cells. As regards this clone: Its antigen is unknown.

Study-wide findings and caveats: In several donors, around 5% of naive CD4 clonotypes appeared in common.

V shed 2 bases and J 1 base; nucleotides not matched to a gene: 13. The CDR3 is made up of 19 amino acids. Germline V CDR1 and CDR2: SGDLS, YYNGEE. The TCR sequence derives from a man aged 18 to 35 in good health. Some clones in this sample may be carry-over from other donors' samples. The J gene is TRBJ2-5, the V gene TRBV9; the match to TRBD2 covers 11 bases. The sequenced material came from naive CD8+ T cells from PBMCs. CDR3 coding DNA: TGTGCCAGCAGCGTCTACGGACTAGCGGGCCCGTCGAGCCAAGAGACCCAGTACTTC. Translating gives CASSVYGLAGPSSQETQYF.